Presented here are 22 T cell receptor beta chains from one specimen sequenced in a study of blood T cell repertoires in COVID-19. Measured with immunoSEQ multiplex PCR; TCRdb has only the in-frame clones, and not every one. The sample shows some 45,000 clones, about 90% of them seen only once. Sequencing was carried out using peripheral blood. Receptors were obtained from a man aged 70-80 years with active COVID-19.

CDR3 amino acids: CASTPGLLGGGQETQYF. The CDR3 DNA sequence: TGTGCCAGTACCCCAGGGCTGTTAGGGGGGGGACAAGAGACCCAGTACTTC. The chain uses TRBV19 and TRBJ2-5; D is perhaps TRBD2 (7 bases). V lost 7 bases to trimming and J lost 2 bases, with 23 bases between them. CDR1 and CDR2 (germline): LNHDA, SQIVND (reference sequence). The CDR3 extends over 17 amino acids.

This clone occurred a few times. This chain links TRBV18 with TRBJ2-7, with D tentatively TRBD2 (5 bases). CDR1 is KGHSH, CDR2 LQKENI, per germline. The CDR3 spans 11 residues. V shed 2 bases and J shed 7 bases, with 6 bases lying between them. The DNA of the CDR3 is TGTGCCAGCTCACCAGAGGGAGAGCAGTACTTC. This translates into CASSPEGEQYF.

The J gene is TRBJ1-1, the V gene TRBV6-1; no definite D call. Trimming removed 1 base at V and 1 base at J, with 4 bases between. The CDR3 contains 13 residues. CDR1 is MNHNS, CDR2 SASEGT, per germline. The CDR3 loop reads CASSEGQNTEAFF. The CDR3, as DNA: TGTGCCAGCAGTGAAGGACAGAACACTGAAGCTTTCTTT.

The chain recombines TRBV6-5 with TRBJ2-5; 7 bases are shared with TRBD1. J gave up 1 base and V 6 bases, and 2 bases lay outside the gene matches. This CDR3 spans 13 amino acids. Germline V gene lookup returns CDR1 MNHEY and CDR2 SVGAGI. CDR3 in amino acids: CASSGTVQETQYF. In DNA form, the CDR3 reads TGTGCCAGCAGCGGGACAGTCCAAGAGACCCAGTACTTC.

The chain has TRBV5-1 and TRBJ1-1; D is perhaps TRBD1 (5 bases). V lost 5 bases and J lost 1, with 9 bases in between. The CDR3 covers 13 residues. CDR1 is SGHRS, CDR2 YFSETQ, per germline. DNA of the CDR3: TGCGCCAGCAGATCAGACAGGAACACTGAAGCTTTCTTT. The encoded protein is CASRSDRNTEAFF. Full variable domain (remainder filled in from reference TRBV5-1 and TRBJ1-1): KAGVTQTPRYLIKTRGQQVTLSCSPISGHRSVSWYQQTPGQGLQFLFEYFSETQRNKGNFPGRFSGRQFSNSRSEMNVSTLELGDSALYLCASRSDRNTEAFFGQGTRLTVV.

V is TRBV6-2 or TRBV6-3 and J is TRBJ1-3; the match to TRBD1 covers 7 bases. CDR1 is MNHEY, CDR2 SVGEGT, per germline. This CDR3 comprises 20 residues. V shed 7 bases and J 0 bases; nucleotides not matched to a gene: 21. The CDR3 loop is CASNPYGQELLKSSGNTIYF. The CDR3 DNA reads TGTGCCAGCAACCCCTACGGACAGGAATTACTCAAGAGCTCTGGAAACACCATATATTTT.

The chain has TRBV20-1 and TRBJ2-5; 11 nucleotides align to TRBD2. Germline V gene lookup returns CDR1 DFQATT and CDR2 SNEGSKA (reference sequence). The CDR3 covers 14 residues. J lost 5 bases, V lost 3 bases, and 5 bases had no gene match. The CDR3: CSASGPSGGETQYF. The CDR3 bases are TGCAGTGCTAGTGGGCCTAGCGGGGGGGAGACCCAGTACTTC.

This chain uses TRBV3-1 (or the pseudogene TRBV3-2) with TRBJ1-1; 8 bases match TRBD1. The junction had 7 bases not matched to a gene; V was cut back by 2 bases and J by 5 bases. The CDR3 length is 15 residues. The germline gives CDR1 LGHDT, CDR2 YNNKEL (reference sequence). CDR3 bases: TGTGCCAGCAGCCAACTTGGACAGGGCGGGACTGAAGCTTTCTTT. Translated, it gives CASSQLGQGGTEAFF.

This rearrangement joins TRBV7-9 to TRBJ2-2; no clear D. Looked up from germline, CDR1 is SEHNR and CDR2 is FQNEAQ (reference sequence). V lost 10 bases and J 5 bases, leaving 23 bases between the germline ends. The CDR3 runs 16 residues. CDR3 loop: CATPRSPPSFTGELFF. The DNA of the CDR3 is TGTGCCACACCGCGGTCCCCCCCTTCATTTACCGGGGAGCTGTTTTTT.

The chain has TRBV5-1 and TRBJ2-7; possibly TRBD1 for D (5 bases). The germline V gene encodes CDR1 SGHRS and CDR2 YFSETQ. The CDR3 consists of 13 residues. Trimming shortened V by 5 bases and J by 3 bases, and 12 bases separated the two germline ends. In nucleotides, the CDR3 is TGCGCCAGCAGTGGGGCTGGATACTACGAGCAGTACTTC. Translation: CASSGAGYYEQYF.

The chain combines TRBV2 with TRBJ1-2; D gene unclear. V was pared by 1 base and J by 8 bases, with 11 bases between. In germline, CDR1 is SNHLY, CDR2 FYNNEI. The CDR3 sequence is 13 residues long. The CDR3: CASSEGRSGGYTF. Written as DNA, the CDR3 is TGTGCCAGCAGTGAAGGCAGGTCGGGGGGCTACACCTTC.

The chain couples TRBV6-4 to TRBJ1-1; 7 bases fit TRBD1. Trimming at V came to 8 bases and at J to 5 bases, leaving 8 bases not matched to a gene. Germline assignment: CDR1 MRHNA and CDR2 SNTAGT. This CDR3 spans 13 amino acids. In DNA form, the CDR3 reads TGTGCCAGCCAAAAACAGGGGACAACTGAAGCTTTCTTT. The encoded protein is CASQKQGTTEAFF.

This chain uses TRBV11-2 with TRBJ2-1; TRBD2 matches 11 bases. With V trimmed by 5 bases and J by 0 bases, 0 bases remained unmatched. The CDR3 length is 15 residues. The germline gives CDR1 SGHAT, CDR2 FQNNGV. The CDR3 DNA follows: TGTGCCAGCAGCACTAGCGGGAGCTCCTACAATGAGCAGTTCTTC. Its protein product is CASSTSGSSYNEQFF.

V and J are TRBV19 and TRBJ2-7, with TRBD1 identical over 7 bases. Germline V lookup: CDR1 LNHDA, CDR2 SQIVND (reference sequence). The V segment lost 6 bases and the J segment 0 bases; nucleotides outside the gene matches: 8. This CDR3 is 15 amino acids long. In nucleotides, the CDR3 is TGTGCCAGTAGGAAACAGGGGCTACACTCCTACGAGCAGTACTTC. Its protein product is CASRKQGLHSYEQYF.

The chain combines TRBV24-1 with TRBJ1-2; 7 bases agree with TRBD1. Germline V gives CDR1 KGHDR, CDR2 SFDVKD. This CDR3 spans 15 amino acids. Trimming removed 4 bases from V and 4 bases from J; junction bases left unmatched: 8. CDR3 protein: CATSDPGQPFYGYTF. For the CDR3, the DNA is TGTGCCACCAGTGACCCGGGACAGCCTTTCTATGGCTACACCTTC.

Here the CDR3 DNA reads TGTGCCAGCAGCTTAGCCTTCAGGGGGGAAGAGACCCAGTACTTC. Protein: CASSLAFRGEETQYF. The rearrangement uses TRBV7-8 and TRBJ2-5; weak D call: TRBD1 (7 bases). V lost 0 bases and J 3 bases, leaving 11 bases between the germline ends. The CDR3 has 15 residues. The V gene's germline CDR1 is SGHVS and CDR2 FQNEAQ.

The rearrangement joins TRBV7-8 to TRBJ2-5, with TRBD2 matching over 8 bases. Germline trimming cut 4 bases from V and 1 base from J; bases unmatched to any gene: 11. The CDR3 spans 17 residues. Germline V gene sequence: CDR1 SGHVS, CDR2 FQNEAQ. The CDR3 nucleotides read TGTGCCAGCAGCTCCTTGGGTAGCGGGGTGATCCAAGAGACCCAGTACTTC. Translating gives CASSSLGSGVIQETQYF. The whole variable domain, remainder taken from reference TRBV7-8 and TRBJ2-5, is GAGVSQSPRYKVAKRGQDVALRCDPISGHVSLFWYQQALGQGPEFLTYFQNEAQLDKSGLPSDRFFAERPEGSVSTLKIQRTQQEDSAVYLCASSSLGSGVIQETQYFGPGTRLLVL.

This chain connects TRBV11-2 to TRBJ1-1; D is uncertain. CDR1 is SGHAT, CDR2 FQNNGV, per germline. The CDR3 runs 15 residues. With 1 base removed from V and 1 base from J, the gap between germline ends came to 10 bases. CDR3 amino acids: CASSLVALGNTEAFF. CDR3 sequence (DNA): TGTGCCAGCAGCTTAGTAGCACTCGGGAACACTGAAGCTTTCTTT.

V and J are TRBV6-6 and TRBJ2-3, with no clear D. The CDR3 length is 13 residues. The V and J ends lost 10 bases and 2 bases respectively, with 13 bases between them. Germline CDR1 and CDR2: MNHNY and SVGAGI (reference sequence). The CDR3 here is CAIGTPHTDTQYF. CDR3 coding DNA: TGTGCCATCGGTACCCCTCACACAGATACGCAGTATTTT.

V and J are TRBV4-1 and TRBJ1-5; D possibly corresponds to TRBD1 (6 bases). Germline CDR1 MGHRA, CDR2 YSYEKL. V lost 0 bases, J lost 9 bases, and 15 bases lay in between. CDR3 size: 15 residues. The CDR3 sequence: CASSQDNRALWPQHF. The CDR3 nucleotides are TGCGCCAGCAGCCAAGATAACAGGGCTCTTTGGCCCCAGCATTTT.

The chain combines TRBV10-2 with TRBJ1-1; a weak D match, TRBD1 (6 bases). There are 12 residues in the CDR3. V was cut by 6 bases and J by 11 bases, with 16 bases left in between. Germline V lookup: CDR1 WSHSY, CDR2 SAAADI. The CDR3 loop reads CASRATQGRAFF. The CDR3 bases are TGCGCCAGCAGGGCTACACAGGGAAGGGCTTTCTTT.

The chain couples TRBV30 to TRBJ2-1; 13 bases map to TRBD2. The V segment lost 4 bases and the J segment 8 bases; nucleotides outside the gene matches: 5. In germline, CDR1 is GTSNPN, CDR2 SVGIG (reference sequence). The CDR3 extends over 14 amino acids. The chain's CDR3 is CAWKLAGGADEQFF. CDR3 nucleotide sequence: TGTGCCTGGAAACTAGCGGGGGGGGCCGATGAGCAGTTCTTC.